This T cell receptor (beta chain) was captured in a study of blood T cell repertoires in COVID-19. Background on the study: Collection of acute and convalescent COVID-19 samples took place in the United States, Italy and Spain. Sources were T cells, B-cell-depleted T cells, or PBMCs; the material itself was cDNA or gDNA.

In the study's own analysis: The authors estimated nucleated cell counts from reference gene primer amplification. TCRdb's table, derived via immunoSEQ multiplex PCR, lists solely in-frame clones and lacks some. V and J calls and clone size are as listed in that table; D and trimming were resolved from the DNA. The sample records approximately 200,000 clones, roughly 90% being singletons. Only one count was recorded for this clone. V lost 3 bases and J lost 4, with 9 bases in between. The CDR3 contains 13 residues. The source is an older woman with acute or convalescent COVID-19. Sequenced: peripheral blood. The chain is built from TRBV12-3 or TRBV12-4 and TRBJ1-2; D is perhaps TRBD1 (6 bases). The CDR3, as DNA: TGTGCCAGCAGTTTGGCAGGGGTCTATGGCTACACCTTC. Translation gives CASSLAGVYGYTF.